Listed below are T cell receptor beta chains from one sample, sequenced in a study of CD8 T cells in Susac syndrome. Each CDR3 protein gets one entry after TCRdb re-called the immunoSEQ multiplex PCR reads with MiXCR. The sample has 200,000 or so distinct CDR3 sequences; 80% to 95% are singletons. Material for sequencing was CD8+ T cells from PBMCs. These receptors originate from a human donor with multiple sclerosis. The CDR3 runs from the conserved cysteine through the conserved F or W. A D gene is named only where the DNA matches it firmly. The size entry is marked missing in some rows and otherwise reads once, few, many or a size class.

D gene,V gene,J gene,clone size,CDR3 DNA,CDR3 protein
NA,TRBV30,TRBJ1-1,once,TGTGCCTGGAGTGCTGAGTTAGCTGAAGCTTTCTTT,CAWSAELAEAFF
NA,TRBV6-2/TRBV6-3,TRBJ2-6,NA,TGTGCCAGCAGTTACTCGACGGGGGCTGGGGCCAACGTCCTGACTTTC,CASSYSTGAGANVLTF
TRBD1,TRBV9,TRBJ2-2,NA,TGTGCCAGCAGCCCACAGGGGTCGACGAACACCGGGGAGCTGTTTTTT,CASSPQGSTNTGELFF
NA,TRBV2,TRBJ1-5,NA,TGTGCCAGCACCTCCGGTAGGGGAGATCGGCCCCAGCATTTT,CASTSGRGDRPQHF
NA,TRBV6-6,TRBJ2-1,NA,TGTGCCAGCAGTTACGAGTTCTTCGATGAGCAGTTCTTC,CASSYEFFDEQFF
NA,TRBV20-1,TRBJ2-7,NA,TGCAGTGCGGAGGACTCATCCTACGAGCAGTACTTC,CSAEDSSYEQYF
TRBD1,TRBV29-1,TRBJ2-2,NA,TGCAGCGTTCCTGGACAGGGCGGCACCGGGGAGCTGTTTTTT,CSVPGQGGTGELFF
TRBD2,TRBV9,TRBJ2-5,NA,TGTGCCAGCACCCGGGCGGGGGGCAGGGGAGAGACCCAGTACTTC,CASTRAGGRGETQYF
TRBD2,TRBV9,TRBJ2-3,NA,TGTGCCAGCAGCGTAGTGACTAGCGGGACCGATACGCAGTATTTT,CASSVVTSGTDTQYF
NA,TRBV5-6,TRBJ1-2,NA,TGTGCCAGCAGCTTGGAAGGGGGATGGTATGGCTACACCTTC,CASSLEGGWYGYTF
NA,TRBV7-9,TRBJ1-6,NA,TGTGCCAGCAGCTTAGGGGGGACCGTCATTTCCCCCCTCCACTTT,CASSLGGTVISPLHF
NA,TRBV24-1,TRBJ2-1,NA,TGTGCCACCAGTGATTTATCAGGGGTCCACAATGAGCAGTTCTTC,CATSDLSGVHNEQFF
NA,TRBV7-8,TRBJ1-5,NA,TGTGCCAGCAGCCCCCGGGACAGCAATCAGCCCCAGCATTTT,CASSPRDSNQPQHF
NA,TRBV25-1,TRBJ2-1,NA,TGTGCCAGCAGCCAGGACAGTGGCTACAATGAGCAGTTCTTC,CASSQDSGYNEQFF
NA,TRBV19,TRBJ2-7,NA,TGTGCCACTAGCGTCGTCCAGAATTCCTACGAGCAGTACTTC,CATSVVQNSYEQYF
NA,TRBV6-1,TRBJ2-3,NA,TGTGCCAGCAGTGAAGGGTTAGAGGATACGCAGTATTTT,CASSEGLEDTQYF
NA,TRBV7-9,TRBJ2-1,NA,TGTGCCAGCAGCCGACCAGCGGACAGCCAGGCCTACAATGAGCAGTTCTTC,CASSRPADSQAYNEQFF
NA,TRBV7-8,TRBJ1-5,once,TGTGCCAGCAGCTTATCGGGAGTGAGTCAGCCCCAGCATTTT,CASSLSGVSQPQHF
TRBD2,TRBV19,TRBJ2-7,few,TGTGCCAGTAGTATAGATCTGACTAGCGGGAGTTACGAGCAGTACTTC,CASSIDLTSGSYEQYF
TRBD1,TRBV13,TRBJ2-7,NA,TGTGCCAGCAGCTCGCGACGGGACAGCCACTACGAGCAGTACTTC,CASSSRRDSHYEQYF
NA,TRBV7-2,TRBJ2-3,few,TGTGCCAGCAGCTTGCTTTACACAGATACGCAGTATTTT,CASSLLYTDTQYF
TRBD1,TRBV2,TRBJ1-2,NA,TGTGCCAGCAGTCGCCGGGCAGGGGGCGATTACACCTTC,CASSRRAGGDYTF
NA,TRBV6-2/TRBV6-3,TRBJ1-1,NA,TGTGCCAGCAGTTATTCGGGGGGTCTAGGGATACGGCTCAGGAACACTGAAGCTTTCTTT,CASSYSGGLGIRLRNTEAFF
NA,TRBV2,TRBJ2-7,NA,TGTGCCAGCTGGACGGTCTCCTACGAGCAGTACTTC,CASWTVSYEQYF
NA,TRBV28,TRBJ1-6,NA,TGTGCCAGCACCCGGGAGGGTGGGGGTGCAGATTCACCCCTCCACTTT,CASTREGGGADSPLHF
NA,TRBV12-3/TRBV12-4,TRBJ2-2,NA,TGTGCCAGCAGTACGTCCGGGGAGCTGTTTTTT,CASSTSGELFF
NA,TRBV14,TRBJ2-1,NA,TGTGCCAGCAGCCAAGGAGGTACGGGAGTGAGTGAGCAGTTCTTC,CASSQGGTGVSEQFF
NA,TRBV13,TRBJ1-2,NA,TGTGCCAGCAGCACTCAACAGGCGATGGGGGGCTACACCTTC,CASSTQQAMGGYTF
NA,TRBV19,TRBJ1-6,once,TGTGCCACCTCAGGAGGGGGGATGTCACCCCTCCACTTT,CATSGGGMSPLHF
TRBD1,TRBV7-9,TRBJ1-2,NA,TGTGCCAGCAGCGGAGGGACAGAAGAATATGGCTACACCTTC,CASSGGTEEYGYTF
TRBD2,TRBV19,TRBJ2-7,NA,TGTGCCAGTAGCCCGGAGGGACTATCCTCCTACGAGCAGTACTTC,CASSPEGLSSYEQYF
NA,TRBV6-5,TRBJ1-1,NA,TGTGCCAGCAAACAGGGAAGCACTGAAGCTTTCTTT,CASKQGSTEAFF
TRBD1,TRBV12-3/TRBV12-4,TRBJ2-5,NA,TGTGCCAGCAGTCACCCAGGGGGAGAGACCCAGTACTTC,CASSHPGGETQYF
TRBD2,TRBV5-4,TRBJ2-7,NA,TGTGCCAGCAGCTTGGAACCGGGACTAGCAAGGCAGTACTTC,CASSLEPGLARQYF
NA,TRBV3-1,TRBJ2-7,few,TGTGCCAGCAGCCAGACCCCCGAACGGTTGTACGAGCAGTACTTC,CASSQTPERLYEQYF
NA,TRBV20-1,TRBJ2-7,NA,TGCAGTGCTTCCTCCCCCCTACTCGGGGTCGAGCAGTACTTC,CSASSPLLGVEQYF
NA,TRBV20-1,TRBJ2-7,NA,TGCAGTGCTAGAGATCTGGAGCGGTACGAGCAGTACTTC,CSARDLERYEQYF
NA,TRBV24-1,TRBJ2-3,NA,TGTGCCACCAGTGAAGGTACTTCCAGCACAGATACGCAGTATTTT,CATSEGTSSTDTQYF
NA,TRBV3-1,TRBJ1-2,NA,TGTGCCAGCAGTCCAGGGTGGGGGGCTGAAGGCTACACCTTC,CASSPGWGAEGYTF
NA,TRBV19,TRBJ2-7,NA,TGTGCCAGTAGTCTCGCCTCCCGCGGCGAGCAGTACTTC,CASSLASRGEQYF
TRBD1,TRBV13,TRBJ2-1,NA,TGTGCCAGCAGCATCGGGACAGACAATGAGCAGTTCTTC,CASSIGTDNEQFF
NA,TRBV20-1,TRBJ2-2,NA,TGCAGCACCCGGGACACGAACACCGGGGAGCTGTTTTTT,CSTRDTNTGELFF
NA,TRBV29-1,TRBJ1-1,NA,TGCAGCGTGATACAAATGAACACTGAAGCTTTCTTT,CSVIQMNTEAFF
NA,TRBV12-3/TRBV12-4,TRBJ2-1,once,TGTGCCAGCAGTCCCGCGGGCAGTGAGCAGTTCTTC,CASSPAGSEQFF
NA,TRBV5-1,TRBJ2-7,NA,TGCGCCAGCAGCTTGATGGGGGCGGGGAGCTCCTACGAGCAGTACTTC,CASSLMGAGSSYEQYF